These T cell receptor beta chains were read from a single sample in a study of blood T cells in healthy people across ages. Each CDR3 protein is one row after TCRdb ran MiXCR on the 5' RACE reads. The sample consists of hundreds of thousands of distinct CDR3 sequences, around 49% of them appearing once. Sequenced input: blood. The source of these receptors is an older woman in good health. The conserved cysteine and the conserved F or W are not part of the CDR3 here. Each record gives: V gene, J gene, CDR3 protein.

>TRBV5-1|TRBJ2-1
ASGTEGGYNEQF
>TRBV9|TRBJ2-5
ASSAREGLEETQY
>TRBV3-1|TRBJ1-2
ASSQERSGFGGYT
>TRBV29-1|TRBJ2-7
SVVGVPGLAGGSYEQY
>TRBV28|TRBJ1-6
ASGLGVKASPLH
>TRBV4-3|TRBJ1-1
ASSPRDGGNTEAF
>TRBV20-1|TRBJ2-1
SARPSGRNEQF
>TRBV5-6|TRBJ2-7
ASSFLRGTYEQY
>TRBV20-1|TRBJ2-7
SASGDPYEQY
>TRBV11-2|TRBJ2-1
ASKGLAGSVYNEQF
>TRBV6-2/TRBV6-3|.
ASSYSSPDFSYEQY
>TRBV29-1|TRBJ1-1
SVVGGRNTEAF
>TRBV11-2|TRBJ2-3
ASSSYTDTQY
>TRBV25-1|TRBJ2-1
ASSGAGGWDEQF
>TRBV5-1|TRBJ2-1
ASSRRTEYNEQF
>TRBV28|TRBJ1-1
ASSAGQGAEAF
>TRBV29-1|TRBJ2-3
SVGLTTDTQY
>TRBV7-2|TRBJ2-5
ASSHGLAGDPIQETQY
>TRBV20-1|TRBJ2-1
SSGTITMRQF
>TRBV2|TRBJ1-1
ASSAQGMRDTEAF
>TRBV6-5|TRBJ2-7
ASSAGQGLYEQY
>TRBV20-1|TRBJ2-3
SASPSGQATDTQY
>TRBV27|TRBJ2-1
ASSPILSGVFHEQF
>TRBV5-1|TRBJ1-4
ASSSYAGANEKLF
>TRBV10-3|TRBJ2-2
AISLASGTDTGELF
>TRBV5-6|TRBJ2-5
ASRVTGTAEEQY
>TRBV11-2|TRBJ1-2
ASSLEGRQINYGYT
>TRBV3-1|TRBJ1-4
ASSQWGPNEKLF
>TRBV7-9|TRBJ2-4
ASSFALGTSGNIQY
>TRBV10-3|TRBJ2-6
AIGEGWRSGANVLT
>TRBV7-2|TRBJ1-2
ASSLGLTANYGYT
>TRBV5-1|TRBJ2-7
ASSATTGVVYEQY
>TRBV24-1|TRBJ2-3
ATSDLGDREPQY
>TRBV7-2|TRBJ1-6
ASSLGGGTGGNSPLH
>TRBV4-3|TRBJ2-7
ASSPGTIGYEQY
>TRBV6-2/TRBV6-3|TRBJ1-1
ASTYAGTNTEAF
>TRBV28|TRBJ1-6
ASKGQGISPLH
>TRBV29-1|TRBJ1-1
SVGSTGGDEAF
>TRBV20-1|TRBJ2-5
SARQGFETQY
>TRBV28|TRBJ2-5
ASSPVGLIQETQY
>TRBV20-1|TRBJ2-7
SASPGTHEQY
>TRBV4-3|TRBJ1-1
ASSQGSADRGTAEAF
>TRBV7-2|TRBJ1-6
ASSPRQNSPLH
>TRBV20-1|TRBJ2-7
SAGRYWDYEQY
>TRBV7-3|TRBJ2-1
ASSFRGTYNEQF
>TRBV4-2|TRBJ2-3
ASSQDVSGAGDTQY
>TRBV7-2|TRBJ2-7
ASSPQVGSYEQY
>TRBV29-1|TRBJ2-5
SVTQGGETQY
>TRBV20-1|TRBJ1-6
SARANRGNNSPLH
>TRBV4-2|.
ASSPQRLDYEQY
>TRBV9|TRBJ2-3
ASSGTGISYYTDTQY
>TRBV20-1|TRBJ2-7
SSYSKRGSYEQY
>TRBV20-1|TRBJ1-6
SARSDYNSPLH
>TRBV20-1|TRBJ1-1
SASRDTNTEAF
>TRBV7-2|TRBJ2-4
ASSWGQGRELEQY
>TRBV20-1|TRBJ1-2
SPDSPNYGYT
>TRBV6-2/TRBV6-3|TRBJ2-5
ASSYSGQGFRGTQY
>TRBV27|TRBJ2-1
ACSPSGKGYNEQF
>TRBV12-3/TRBV12-4|TRBJ1-2
ASSLRIFNYGYT
>TRBV5-6|TRBJ2-3
ASSFEADTQY